These T cell receptor beta chains were read from a single sample in a study of blood T cell repertoires in COVID-19. Data came from immunoSEQ multiplex PCR; TCRdb stores just in-frame clones and leaves some out. The data hold more than 80,000 clones, with about 77% observed a single time. Source material: peripheral blood. These receptors all come from a human donor in a cohort sampled during active COVID-19. CDR3s include the opening cysteine and the closing phenylalanine or tryptophan. The D gene is left open where the match is weak. Where a row states a size, it is once, few, many or the class of an expanded clone; other rows omit it.

TRBV10-3,TRBJ2-1,TRBD1,.,TGTGCCATCAGTGAGTCCAGGACAGGCGGGTATGAGCAGTTCTTC,CAISESRTGGYEQFF
TRBV20-1,TRBJ2-1,.,.,TGCAGTGCCGGACGGGGTACCCGGGAGTTCTTC,CSAGRGTREFF
TRBV5-4,TRBJ1-4,.,.,TGTGCCAGCAGCTTGGGGGCTGGTGCTAATGAAAAACTGTTTTTT,CASSLGAGANEKLFF
TRBV5-1,TRBJ1-4,TRBD1,.,TGCGCCAGCAGCTCTGACAGGGAAATCAGAGAAAAACTGTTTTTT,CASSSDREIREKLFF
TRBV5-4,TRBJ1-3,.,few,TGTGCCAGCAGCTTGGGTGCGGCAGGGCTCGGAAACACCATATATTTT,CASSLGAAGLGNTIYF
TRBV6-2/TRBV6-3,TRBJ2-2,.,many,TGTGCCAGCAGTCAAACCCGGACTGGTTCCGGGGAGCTGTTTTTT,CASSQTRTGSGELFF
TRBV5-4,TRBJ1-1,TRBD1,.,TGTGCCAGCAGCACGGGACAGGGATGGAACACTGAAGCTTTCTTT,CASSTGQGWNTEAFF
TRBV28,TRBJ2-7,.,.,TGTGCCAGCTCACTGAGGGAAGGGACAATCTTC,CASSLREGTIF
TRBV5-1,TRBJ2-2,TRBD2,.,TGCGCCAGCAGCTTGTTGGGCCGGGGGGTGGAAACCGGGGAGCTGTTTTTT,CASSLLGRGVETGELFF
TRBV30,TRBJ1-2,.,.,TGTGCCTGGAACCGCCGGATGCAGGGTAGCAATGGCTACACCTTC,CAWNRRMQGSNGYTF
TRBV6-6,TRBJ1-6,.,.,TGTGCCAGCACCGTAAGGCAGGGGAATTCACCCCTCCACTTT,CASTVRQGNSPLHF
TRBV27,TRBJ2-3,.,.,TGTGCCAGCAGCACCTTCGGGTCCTTCGGGGCAGATACGCAGTATTTT,CASSTFGSFGADTQYF
TRBV18,TRBJ2-5,.,few,TGTGCCAGCTCACCTGACAGTGGGAAAGAGACCCAGTACTTC,CASSPDSGKETQYF
TRBV7-9,TRBJ2-3,.,.,TGTGCCAGCCGCGCGGGCTCTACGCAGTATTTT,CASRAGSTQYF
TRBV18,TRBJ2-1,TRBD2,.,TGTGCCAGCTCCAGAACTAGCGGGGGTAACAATGAGCAGTTCTTC,CASSRTSGGNNEQFF
TRBV21-1,TRBJ1-2,.,.,TGTGCCAGCAGCAAAGAACCAGACAGGGCTCCCTATGGCTACACCTTC,CASSKEPDRAPYGYTF
TRBV6-5,TRBJ1-2,TRBD1,few,TGTGCCAGCAGTCCGGGACAGGGTAACTATGGCTACACCTTC,CASSPGQGNYGYTF
TRBV6-1,TRBJ2-5,.,many,TGTGCCAGCAGTGAACGTCAGCAAGAGACCCAGTACTTC,CASSERQQETQYF
TRBV2,TRBJ1-6,TRBD1,.,TGTGCCAGCAGACCCGGACAGGGTGGTAATTCACCCCTCCACTTT,CASRPGQGGNSPLHF
TRBV6-2/TRBV6-3,TRBJ2-2,TRBD2,.,TGTGCCAGCAGTTCCCCGATAGCGGGGGGCCGGAACACCGGGGAGCTGTTTTTT,CASSSPIAGGRNTGELFF
TRBV6-6,TRBJ2-5,TRBD2,.,TGTGCCAGCAGACAGACTAGCGGAGCCCAAGAGACCCAGTACTTC,CASRQTSGAQETQYF
TRBV12-3/TRBV12-4,TRBJ1-3,.,.,TGTGCCAGCAGCCCCTCCGCTGGAAACACCATATATTTT,CASSPSAGNTIYF
TRBV19,TRBJ2-1,.,.,TGTGCCAGTAGTAACTATGGGGGCAGGGACAATGAGCAGTTCTTC,CASSNYGGRDNEQFF
TRBV5-1,TRBJ1-2,.,.,TGCGCCAGCAGCTTGGACAGGGTAGGATATGGCTACACCTTC,CASSLDRVGYGYTF
TRBV5-4,TRBJ2-1,TRBD1,.,TGTGCCAGCACCAATTCAGGGGGTGGTGAGCAGTTCTTC,CASTNSGGGEQFF
TRBV19,TRBJ2-7,TRBD2,.,TGTGCCAGTAGTATCCTAGCGGGAGGTGGTCTGGGAGAGCAGTACTTC,CASSILAGGGLGEQYF
TRBV28,TRBJ2-1,TRBD2,.,TGTGCCAGCAGTCGCCCGACTAGCGGGAGTATTTATGAGCAGTTCTTC,CASSRPTSGSIYEQFF
TRBV11-2,TRBJ2-7,.,.,TGTGCCAGCAGCCCGAGCTGGGCCCGGAGGGAGCAGTACTTC,CASSPSWARREQYF
TRBV28,TRBJ1-1,TRBD1,.,TGTGCCAGCAGTTTAAACGGGGGGGGACAGGGCAAAGCTTTCTTT,CASSLNGGGQGKAFF
TRBV19,TRBJ1-2,TRBD1,.,TGTGCCAGTACCCCGGGACAGGGGAGGCGAGGCTACACCTTC,CASTPGQGRRGYTF
TRBV18,TRBJ1-6,TRBD1,few,TGTGCCAGCTCTCCGGACAGGGGGCGTTCACCCCTCCACTTT,CASSPDRGRSPLHF
TRBV7-9,TRBJ2-2,.,.,TGTGCCAGCAGCTCTGGGACATCGAACACCGGGGAGCTGTTTTTT,CASSSGTSNTGELFF
TRBV25-1,TRBJ1-1,TRBD1,once,TGTGCCAGCAGTGAGGACAGGGGGTCGTTCACTGAAGCTTTCTTT,CASSEDRGSFTEAFF
TRBV7-9,TRBJ2-1,.,few,TGTGCCAGCAGCTTAGGGGGCGTCGGAACAATGGAGCAGTTCTTC,CASSLGGVGTMEQFF
TRBV10-3,TRBJ2-7,.,.,TGTGCCATCAGTAACCGAGAACGGGACGAGCAGTACTTC,CAISNRERDEQYF
TRBV11-2,TRBJ2-1,.,.,TGTGCCAGCAGCTTCGGGGTAGCGTCCTACAATGAGCAGTTCTTC,CASSFGVASYNEQFF
TRBV2,TRBJ2-1,TRBD2,.,TGTGCCAGCAGGACTAGCGGGAGGGCCTACAATGAGCAGTTCTTC,CASRTSGRAYNEQFF
TRBV2,TRBJ2-7,.,.,TGTGCCAGCCAATACTTTTTAACCGGTACCTACGAGCAGTACTTC,CASQYFLTGTYEQYF
TRBV5-6,TRBJ1-2,.,few,TGTGCCAGCAGCCAGAGACAGGTTAACTATGGCTACACCTTC,CASSQRQVNYGYTF
TRBV30,TRBJ1-4,.,once,TGTGCCTGGAGTGTAGCAGTCTGGACAGAGAATAATGAAAAACTGTTTTTT,CAWSVAVWTENNEKLFF
TRBV28,TRBJ2-5,TRBD1,.,TGTGCCAGCAGTTTGGGCGGGGGACAGGGCCAAGAGACCCAGTACTTC,CASSLGGGQGQETQYF
TRBV2,TRBJ1-4,.,.,TGTGCCAGCAGTGTGCCGGGGGAAAAACTGTTTTTT,CASSVPGEKLFF
TRBV28,TRBJ1-6,.,.,TGTGCCAGCAGGACCACGGAGAATTCACCCCTCCACTTT,CASRTTENSPLHF
TRBV9,TRBJ1-2,.,.,TGTGCCAGCAGCCTCTCCACAGGGTCCGGGTATGGCTACACCTTC,CASSLSTGSGYGYTF
TRBV11-2,TRBJ2-7,TRBD1,.,TGTGCCAGCAGCTCCGGGACAGGGAGTTGGTACGAGCAGTACTTC,CASSSGTGSWYEQYF
TRBV7-9,TRBJ2-3,.,.,TGTGCCAGCAGCTTACAGGGGTCTAGCACAGATACGCAGTATTTT,CASSLQGSSTDTQYF
TRBV18,TRBJ1-5,.,.,TGTGCCAGCTCACCAGGGGGGGTCCAGCCCCAGCATTTT,CASSPGGVQPQHF
TRBV9,TRBJ2-1,TRBD2,.,TGTGCCAGCAGCGTAGAGAGTCTCACTCTAGCGGGAGGTTTGAATGAGCAGTTCTTC,CASSVESLTLAGGLNEQFF
TRBV28,TRBJ1-1,TRBD1,.,TGTGCCAGCAGCCCAGACAGGGCCCCTCATCCGGCTGAAGCTTTCTTT,CASSPDRAPHPAEAFF
TRBV5-4,TRBJ2-6,.,.,TGTGCCAGCAGCGGAGACAGGCTTGGCTCTGGGGCCAACGTCCTGACTTTC,CASSGDRLGSGANVLTF
TRBV28,TRBJ2-7,TRBD1,.,TGTGCCAGCAGTTTTTCAGGGACAGGGGGCTACGAGCAGTACTTC,CASSFSGTGGYEQYF
TRBV5-1,TRBJ1-4,TRBD1,.,TGCGCCAGCAGCCGGGACAGCTATAATGAAAAACTGTTTTTT,CASSRDSYNEKLFF